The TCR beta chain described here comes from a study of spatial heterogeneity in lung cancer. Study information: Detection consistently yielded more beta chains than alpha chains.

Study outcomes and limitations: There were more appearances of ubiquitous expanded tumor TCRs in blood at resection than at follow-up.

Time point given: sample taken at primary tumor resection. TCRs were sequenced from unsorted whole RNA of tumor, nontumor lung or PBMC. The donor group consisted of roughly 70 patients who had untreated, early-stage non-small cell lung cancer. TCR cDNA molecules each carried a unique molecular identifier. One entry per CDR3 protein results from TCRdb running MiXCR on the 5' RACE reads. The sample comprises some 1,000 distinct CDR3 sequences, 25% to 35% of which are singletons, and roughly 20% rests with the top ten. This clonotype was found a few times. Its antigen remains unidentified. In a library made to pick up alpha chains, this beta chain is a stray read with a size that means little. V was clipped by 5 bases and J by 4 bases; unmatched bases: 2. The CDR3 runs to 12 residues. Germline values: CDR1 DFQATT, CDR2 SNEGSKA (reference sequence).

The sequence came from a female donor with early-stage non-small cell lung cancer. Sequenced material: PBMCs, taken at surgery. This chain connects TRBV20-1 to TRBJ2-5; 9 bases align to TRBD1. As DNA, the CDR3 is TGCAGTGCTCCGGACAGGGGAGAGACCCAGTACTTC. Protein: CSAPDRGETQYF.